Given below is one TCR beta chain in context. Its antigen is as yet unknown. The data are from a study of CD8+ T cells in alopecia areata. Treatment: oral pan-JAK inhibitor, 5-10 mg twice daily. V was pared by 10 bases and J by 4 bases, with 15 bases between. Looked up from germline, CDR1 is SGHRS and CDR2 is YFSETQ. The CDR3 is 13 residues long. RNA extraction and reverse transcription yielded cDNA as sequencing template. The repertoire was sequenced with immunoSEQ multiplex PCR; TCRdb's copy has only in-frame clones and lacks some. The top ten hold about 25% of the sample, which has about 140,000 clones, roughly four fifths seen once. Study observations and caveats: Affected scalp, especially in alopecia totalis/universalis, had a higher clonality than normal scalp did. Tofacitinib yielded significantly lower scalp clonality and fewer expanded CD8+ clones among the top 100. In scalp and blood, many expanded lesional clones persisted during tofacitinib. Normal skin's resident alphabeta T cells are also sequenced in scalp samples.

Sequencing used CD8+ T cells sorted from blood, obtained at week 4, from a patient treated with tofacitinib. The rearrangement joins TRBV5-1 to TRBJ2-1; D is unresolved. The TCR was taken from a human donor with alopecia areata. For the CDR3, the DNA is TGCGCCCCCGGCCCCAAGGTATACAATGAGCAGTTCTTC. It encodes CAPGPKVYNEQFF.